This T cell receptor (beta chain) was obtained from a study of vaccination and CD4 T cells after COVID-19. At the level of the study: Stimulation of cells relied on overlapping spike peptides derived from SARS-CoV-2, HCoV-NL63, HCoV-OC43 and HCoV-229E.

This CDR3 comprises 14 residues. Germline CDR1 MDHEN, CDR2 SYDVKM. V shed 3 bases and J 3 bases; nucleotides not matched to a gene: 3. Sequencing of the DNA from cultured CD4+ T cells was carried out with the Oncomine TCR Beta short-read assay. Cultured CD4+ T cells were the source of extracted genomic DNA. One entry per CDR3 protein, called by TCRdb with MiXCR from the PCR reads. The sample includes about 10,000 distinct CDR3 sequences, about 30% seen only once; the top ten take about an eighth. Treatment meaning: roughly nine-day PBMC culture with coronavirus spike peptide pools or control peptides (ViraFEST assay). Unexposed donor CD4+ T cells predated the COVID-19 pandemic, collected 2011-2018. Per-well cultures of under 2.5 million PBMCs received roughly 9.3 IU/ml IL-2 and about 9.6 ug/ml peptide pools. About this clonotype itself: Its antigen is undetermined.

Study results and caveats: Convalescent patients' clones that were vaccine-specific were spike mono-reactive in 304 of 307 cases.

Sequenced input: CD4+ T cells from blood, cultured in vitro. The TCR comes from a human donor in good health. The gene calls are TRBV28 and TRBJ2-7; 9 bases are shared with TRBD1. The CDR3 DNA reads TGTGCCAGCAGTTTCACAGGGGGCGTCTACGAGCAGTACTTC. Translating gives CASSFTGGVYEQYF.